This T cell receptor (beta chain) was recovered during a study of CD8+ T cells in alopecia areata. Germline CDR1 reads SGHAT; CDR2 reads FQDESV (reference sequence). V was trimmed by 5 bases and J by 10 bases, leaving 14 bases between them. This CDR3 comprises 13 residues. Those with alopecia areata gave lesional scalp punch biopsies and peripheral blood. This clone showed up just once. Extracted from the samples, RNA was reverse transcribed into cDNA to serve as the sequencing template. The method was immunoSEQ multiplex PCR; TCRdb's version includes in-frame clones alone and lacks a portion of them. The data show roughly 250,000 clones, 67% seen once.

The sequence was obtained from a human donor with alopecia areata. The V and J genes are TRBV11-1 and TRBJ1-4; D might be TRBD1 (6 bases). Sample: CD4+ T cells sorted from blood, taken at week 0. This CDR3 is CASSPDRRRKLFF. CDR3 nucleotides: TGTGCCAGCAGCCCAGACAGGAGACGAAAACTGTTTTTT.